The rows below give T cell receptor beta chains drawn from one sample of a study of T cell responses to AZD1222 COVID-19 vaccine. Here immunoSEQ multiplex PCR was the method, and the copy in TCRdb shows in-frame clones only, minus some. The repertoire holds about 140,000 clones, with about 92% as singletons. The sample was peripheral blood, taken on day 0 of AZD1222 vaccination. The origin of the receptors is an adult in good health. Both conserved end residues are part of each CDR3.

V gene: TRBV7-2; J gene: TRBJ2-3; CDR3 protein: CAASGSGTSGPLNGDTQYF
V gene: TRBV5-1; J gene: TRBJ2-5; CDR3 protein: CASSFQETQYF
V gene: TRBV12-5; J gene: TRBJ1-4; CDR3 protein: CASAKGGGSNEKLFF
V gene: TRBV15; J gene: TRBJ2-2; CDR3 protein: CATSSPRGGELFF
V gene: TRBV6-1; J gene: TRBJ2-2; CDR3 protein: CASSEDGLAGIRTGELFF
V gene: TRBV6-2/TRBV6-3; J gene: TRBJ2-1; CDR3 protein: CASSGGPYNEQFF
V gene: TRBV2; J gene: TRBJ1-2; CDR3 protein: CASSEEGGYGYTF
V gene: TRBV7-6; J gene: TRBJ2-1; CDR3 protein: CASSPGSSSTNEQFF
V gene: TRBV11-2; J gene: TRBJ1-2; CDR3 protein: CASSRTGNGYTF
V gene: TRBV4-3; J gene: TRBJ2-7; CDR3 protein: CASSFGGGASYEQYF
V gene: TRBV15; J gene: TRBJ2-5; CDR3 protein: CATSSEETQYF
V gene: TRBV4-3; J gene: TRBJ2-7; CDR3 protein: CASSQGAGAPYEQYF
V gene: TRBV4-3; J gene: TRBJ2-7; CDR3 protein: CASSQDTGGGFPFEQYF
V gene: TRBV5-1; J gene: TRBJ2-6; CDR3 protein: CASSLAGANVLTF
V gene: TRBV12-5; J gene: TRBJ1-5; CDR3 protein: CASGLITGVGEGFSPQHF
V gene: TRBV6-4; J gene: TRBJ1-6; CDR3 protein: CASSEGESAPLHF
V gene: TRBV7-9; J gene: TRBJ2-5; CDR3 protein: CASSYYQGRETQYF
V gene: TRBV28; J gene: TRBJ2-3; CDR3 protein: CASKGPAPYTQYF
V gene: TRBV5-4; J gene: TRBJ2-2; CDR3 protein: CASSLVGDHPSGELFF
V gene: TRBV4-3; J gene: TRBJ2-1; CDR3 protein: CASSYTRGDRHNEQFF
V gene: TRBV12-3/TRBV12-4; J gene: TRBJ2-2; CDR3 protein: CASSRQEAGELFF
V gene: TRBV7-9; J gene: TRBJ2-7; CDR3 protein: CASSFEDLSYEQYF
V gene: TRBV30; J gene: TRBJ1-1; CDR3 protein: CAWSLQGAGEAFF
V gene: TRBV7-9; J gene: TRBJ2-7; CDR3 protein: CASSLWTSGNEQYF
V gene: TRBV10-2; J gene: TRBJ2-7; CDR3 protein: CASSGTGAHEQYF
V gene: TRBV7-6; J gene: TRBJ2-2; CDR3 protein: CASSLEDRGGELFF
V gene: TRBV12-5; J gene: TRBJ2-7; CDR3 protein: CASGLRYEQYF
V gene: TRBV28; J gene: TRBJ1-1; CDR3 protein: CASSSVNTEAFF
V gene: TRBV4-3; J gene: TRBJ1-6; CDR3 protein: CASSQFVTGNSPLHF
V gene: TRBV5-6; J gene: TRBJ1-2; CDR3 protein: CASSLGGAPYGYTF
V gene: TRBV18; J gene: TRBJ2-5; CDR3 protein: CASSPWTSEETQYF
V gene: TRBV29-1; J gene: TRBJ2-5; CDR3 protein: CSAKTSGGRETQYF
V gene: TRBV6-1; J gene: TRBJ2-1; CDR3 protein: CASSVGRAGSYNEQFF
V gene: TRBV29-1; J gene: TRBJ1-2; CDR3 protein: CSVSEGLYGYTF
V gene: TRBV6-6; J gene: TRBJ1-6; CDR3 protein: CASSPLGQTGSNNSPLHF
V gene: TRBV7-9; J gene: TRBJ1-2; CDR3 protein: CASSLDTASHGYTF
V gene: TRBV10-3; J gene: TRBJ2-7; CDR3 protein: CAITQNRLADSYEQYF
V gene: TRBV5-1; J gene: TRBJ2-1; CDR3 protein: CASSLTGDLNEQFF
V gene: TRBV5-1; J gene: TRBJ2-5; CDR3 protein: CASSWAGFGETQYF
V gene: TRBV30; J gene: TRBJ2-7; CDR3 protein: CAWGTGVPTYEQYF
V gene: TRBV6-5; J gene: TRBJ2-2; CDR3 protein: CASRDRGGGTGELFF
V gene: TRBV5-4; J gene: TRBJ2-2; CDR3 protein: CASSLAGTSGRVELFF
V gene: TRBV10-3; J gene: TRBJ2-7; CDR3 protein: CAISGGGSEQYF
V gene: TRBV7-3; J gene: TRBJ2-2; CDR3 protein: CASSPSGHTGELFF
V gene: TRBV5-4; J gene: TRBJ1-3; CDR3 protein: CASSFYAENTIYF
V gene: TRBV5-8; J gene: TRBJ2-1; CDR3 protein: CASRRAGLAREQFF
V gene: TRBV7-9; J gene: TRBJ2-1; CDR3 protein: CASSWVYNEQFF
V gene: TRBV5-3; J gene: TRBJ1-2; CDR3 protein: CARSCRDRSQTNYGYTF
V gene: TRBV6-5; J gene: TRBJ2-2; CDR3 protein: CASSYPGGQGAGELFF